The T cell receptor beta chain under discussion was sequenced for a study of blood T cell repertoires in COVID-19. Across the whole study: T cells, B-cell-depleted T cells, or PBMCs provided the cDNA or gDNA that served as material.

Enrolled during active infection, Seattle patients were then followed longitudinally. Assay: immunoSEQ multiplex PCR; the TCRdb copy retains only in-frame clones and omits some. The sample has around 150,000 clones, over 80% seen once. Germline lookup yields CDR1 MNHEY and CDR2 SVGAGI. Trimming pared 6 bases from V and 11 bases from J, leaving 13 bases between. The CDR3 loop spans 11 amino acids. The chain has TRBV6-5 and TRBJ1-1, with D maybe TRBD1 (5 bases). Sequencing was performed on peripheral blood. This TCR came from a man aged 30-40 years with COVID-19, enrolled during active disease. The CDR3 spells CASSLGLSAFF. CDR3 bases: TGTGCCAGCAGCCTGGGACTATCGGCTTTCTTT.